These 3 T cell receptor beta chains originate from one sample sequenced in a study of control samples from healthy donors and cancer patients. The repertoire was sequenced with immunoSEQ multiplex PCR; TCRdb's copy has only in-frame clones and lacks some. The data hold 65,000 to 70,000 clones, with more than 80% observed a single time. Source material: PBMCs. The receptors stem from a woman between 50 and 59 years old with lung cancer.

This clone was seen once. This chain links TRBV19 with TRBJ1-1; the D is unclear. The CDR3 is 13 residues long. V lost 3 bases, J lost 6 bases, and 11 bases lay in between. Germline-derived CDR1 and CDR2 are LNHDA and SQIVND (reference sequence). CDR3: CASSINRGAEAFF. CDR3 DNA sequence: TGTGCCAGTAGTATCAACAGAGGAGCTGAAGCTTTCTTT.

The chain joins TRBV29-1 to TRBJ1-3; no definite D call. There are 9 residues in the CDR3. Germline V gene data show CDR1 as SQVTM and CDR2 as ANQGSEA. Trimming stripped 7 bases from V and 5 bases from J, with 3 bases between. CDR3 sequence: CSERNTIYF. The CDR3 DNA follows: TGCAGCGAAAGAAACACCATATATTTT.

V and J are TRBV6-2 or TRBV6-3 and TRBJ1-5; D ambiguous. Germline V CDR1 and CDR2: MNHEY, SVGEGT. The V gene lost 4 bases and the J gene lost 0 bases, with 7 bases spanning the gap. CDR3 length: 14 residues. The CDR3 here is CASSLADSNQPQHF. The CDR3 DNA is TGTGCCAGCAGTTTAGCCGATAGCAATCAGCCCCAGCATTTT.